This T cell receptor beta chain stems from a study of blood T cell repertoires in COVID-19. Across the study: Researchers got acute and convalescent COVID-19 samples from the United States, Italy and Spain. PBMCs, B-cell-depleted T cells, or T cells provided the cDNA or gDNA that made up the material.

In the study's own analysis: From reference gene primer amplification, estimates of nucleated cell counts were derived. The assay was immunoSEQ multiplex PCR, and TCRdb's table has in-frame clones only and misses some. V and J calls and clone size follow that table, whereas D and trimming were derived from the DNA. The sample yields roughly 140,000 clones, approximately 80% seen once. The V and J ends lost 3 bases and 8 bases respectively, with 19 bases between them. CDR3 length equals 16 residues. Germline V gene sequence: CDR1 KGHSH, CDR2 LQKENI. A few counts support this clone. The rearrangement uses TRBV18 and TRBJ1-4; perhaps TRBD1 as D (5 bases). What was sequenced was peripheral blood. The clonotype originates from a man aged 65-85 years with acute or convalescent COVID-19. In nucleotides, the CDR3 is TGTGCCAGCTCACCGCAAGGGACTACCCTCGGAGAAAAACTGTTTTTT. Its protein product is CASSPQGTTLGEKLFF.